Below, 3 T cell receptor beta chains from the same sample are listed, as sequenced in a study of spatial heterogeneity in lung cancer. TCRdb reprocessed the 5' RACE reads via MiXCR and lists one record per CDR3 protein. This table holds some 53,000 distinct CDR3 sequences, roughly 6.5% found once. The time point: sample taken at primary tumor resection. No cells were sorted before sequencing. The whole RNA sequenced was extracted from tumor, nontumor lung or frozen PBMC. The specimen comprised PBMCs, sampled at surgery. The receptors shown here come from a female donor with early-stage non-small cell lung cancer.

Regarding this clonotype: A much bigger clone sits one base away, suggesting this may be a read error. The gene calls are TRBV20-1 and TRBJ2-3, with 8 positions matching TRBD2. After removal of 1 base from V and 2 bases from J, the junction contained 8 bases not matched to a gene. This CDR3 region has 16 residues. Germline V lookup: CDR1 DFQATT, CDR2 SNEGSKA (reference sequence). The chain's CDR3 is CSARAERGRHTDTQYF. The CDR3, as DNA: TGCAGTGCTAGAGCTGAGCGGGGGCGACACACAGATACGCAGTATTTT.

This clonotype has a count of ten or more. V and J are TRBV3-1 and TRBJ2-3; no firm D call. The germline CDR1 and CDR2 sequences are LGHDT and YNNKEL (reference sequence). V was cut by 3 bases and J by 6 bases, with 4 bases left in between. The length of the CDR3 is 11 residues. The DNA of the CDR3 is TGTGCCAGCAGCCAGGTGGATACGCAGTATTTT. As protein: CASSQVDTQYF.

There are many counts of this clonotype. The chain joins TRBV18 to TRBJ1-5, with D unresolved. V was shortened by 6 bases and J by 0 bases, with 9 bases between the two germline ends. CDR3 length: 14 amino acids. Germline V gene data show CDR1 as KGHSH and CDR2 as LQKENI. The CDR3 sequence is CASSPRDSNQPQHF. Here the CDR3 DNA reads TGTGCCAGCTCTCCGCGCGATAGCAATCAGCCCCAGCATTTT.